The sequence of this TCR beta chain was determined in a study of CD8+ T cells in alopecia areata (dated by TCRdb to the late 2010s). A note on the overall study: The treated patients took part in an open-label pilot trial in which moderate-to-severe alopecia areata was treated with oral tofacitinib at 5 to 10 mg twice daily. Scalp clonality was compared among normal scalp (n=4), patchy alopecia areata scalp (n=8), and alopecia totalis/universalis scalp (n=8). On the human side, TCRbeta sequencing was run on scalp tissue and on sorted CD4+ and CD8+ peripheral blood T cells from healthy controls and from alopecia areata patients with either patchy or totalis/universalis disease. High-throughput TCRbeta sequencing was used to examine T cell clonal expansion in alopecia areata in both the C3H/HeJ mouse model and human patients. Tofacitinib was administered for 6 to 18 months, and 6 months of follow-up off drug were then conducted to assess delayed response and recurrence. TCRbeta CDR3 regions were amplified by immunoSEQ multiplex PCR with 35 Vbeta forward and 13 Jbeta reverse primers. RNA was obtained with the PAXgene miRNA kit for fixed scalp, the miRNeasy kit for PBMCs, and the RNeasy kit for mouse skin. Biopsies were taken from tofacitinib-treated patients at baseline and at 4 and 24 weeks of treatment, and a later scalp biopsy was taken in several of the tofacitinib-treated patients. The SALT score, which quantifies the percentage of affected scalp surface area, was used to measure disease severity in treated patients. Overall study outcomes, separate from this receptor: With tofacitinib, both scalp clonality and the number of expanded CD8+ clones among the top 100 scalp clones went down significantly. Compared with normal scalp, lesional scalp had higher clonality and more expanded CD8+ clones, particularly in alopecia totalis/universalis, a pattern that suggests antigenic drive. The treated cohort was small, with a single nonresponder, so links between baseline CD8+ expansion and response need larger studies. Scalp TCR repertoire analysis is complicated because resident alphabeta T cells in normal human skin are also sequenced, whereas mouse skin is dominated by gammadelta T cells. TCR sequences shared between patients were less clear than in mice, possibly partly because of HLA diversity in the patient population. Many expanded lesional clones were found to persist in scalp and blood during tofacitinib treatment, and relapse after treatment cessation may be partly explained by this persistence.

The library was obtained by the immunoSEQ multiplex PCR assay. To provide template for TCR sequencing, every sample had RNA extracted and reverse transcribed into cDNA. SuperScript III was used to make first-strand cDNA, primed with a 2:1 mix of oligo-dT and random hexamers. A synthetic immune receptor repertoire was used to assess amplification bias, and residual bias was removed computationally. For the original study's pipeline: Raw reads were preprocessed to remove errors, and CDR3 was defined according to IMGT conventions as the region from the conserved cysteine to phenylalanine. Clonality was calculated as 1 minus Shannon entropy normalized by log2 of the number of productive unique TCRs. CD4 or CD8 identity of scalp clones was inferred by cross-referencing scalp TCRbeta sequences with sorted blood CD4 and CD8 repertoires. TCRdb's version of the immuneACCESS table is confined to in-frame rearrangements and falls short of the full clone set. An unresolved V gene accounts for under half of the shortfall where checked; the remainder is of unknown origin. From that table come the V and J calls and clone size; the DNA was used to work out D and trimming. The table for this sample lists over 150,000 clones; 45% to 65% of them were counted only once. The biggest ten clones account for roughly 0.71% of the sample.

The CDR3, cysteine through phenylalanine, is 12 amino acids long. Left in the record is the CDR3 DNA by itself, 36 bases read in frame from the first base. V is pared back by 2 bases and J by 9 bases, with 11 bases lying between the germline termini. The germline V gene (reference sequence) yields GTSNPN for CDR1 and SVGIG for CDR2. What the time point label conveys for this sample: more than three weeks on oral tofacitinib. The treatment or condition label corresponds to: oral pan-JAK inhibitor, 5-10 mg twice daily. Peripheral blood and lesional scalp punch biopsies were obtained from patients with alopecia areata. PBMCs were isolated by density centrifugation and stained for CD3, CD4 and CD8, after which CD4+ and CD8+ T cells were sorted on a FACSAria. About this clone itself: No antigen is known for it. No much larger clonotype is one base removed from it; base qualities were not supplied.

The sample was CD4+ T cells sorted from blood, taken at week 4, from a patient treated with tofacitinib. The receptor's source is a human donor with alopecia areata. Recombination connected TRBV30 to TRBJ2-4; a confident D gene designation cannot be given. CDR3 sequence: CAWSPGRFIQYF. The DNA reads as follows: TGTGCCTGGAGTCCGGGCCGCTTCATTCAGTACTTC.